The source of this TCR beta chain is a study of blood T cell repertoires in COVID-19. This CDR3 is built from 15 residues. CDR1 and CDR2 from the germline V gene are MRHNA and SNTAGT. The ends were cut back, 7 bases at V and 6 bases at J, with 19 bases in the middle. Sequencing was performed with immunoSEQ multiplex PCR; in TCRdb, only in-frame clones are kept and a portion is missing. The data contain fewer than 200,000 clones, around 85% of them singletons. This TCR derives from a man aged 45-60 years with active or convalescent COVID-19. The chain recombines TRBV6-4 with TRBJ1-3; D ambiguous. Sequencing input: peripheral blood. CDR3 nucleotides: TGTGCCAGCACCCTTATAAGTGAGTTCGAAAACACCATATATTTT. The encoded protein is CASTLISEFENTIYF.